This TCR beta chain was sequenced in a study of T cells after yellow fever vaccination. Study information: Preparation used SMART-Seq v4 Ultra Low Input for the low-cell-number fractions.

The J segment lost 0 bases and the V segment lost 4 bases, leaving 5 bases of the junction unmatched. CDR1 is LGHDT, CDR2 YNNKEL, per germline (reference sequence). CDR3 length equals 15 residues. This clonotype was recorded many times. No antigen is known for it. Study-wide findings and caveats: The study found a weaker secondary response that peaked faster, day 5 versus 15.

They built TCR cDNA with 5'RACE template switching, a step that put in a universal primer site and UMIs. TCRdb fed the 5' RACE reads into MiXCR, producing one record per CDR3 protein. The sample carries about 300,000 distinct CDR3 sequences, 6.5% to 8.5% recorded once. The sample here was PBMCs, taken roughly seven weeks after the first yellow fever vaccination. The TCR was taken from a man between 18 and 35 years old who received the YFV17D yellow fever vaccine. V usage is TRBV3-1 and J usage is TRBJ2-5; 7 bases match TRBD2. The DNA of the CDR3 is TGTGCCAGCAGCCGGGGCGGGAGCTACCAAGAGACCCAGTACTTC. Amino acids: CASSRGGSYQETQYF.